The present entry profiles one TCR beta chain with its context. Its antigen remains unidentified. V was shortened by 5 bases and J by 4 bases, with 9 bases between the two germline ends. CDR1 is KGHDR, CDR2 SFDVKD, per germline. The CDR3 totals 13 residues. This sample is part of a study of T-cell memory formation after mild COVID-19. The study's findings and limits: Some clones that responded turned up in pre-infection memory, which suggests that cross-reactive memory joined in. CD4+ clones that contracted lay mainly in CM and EM; CD8+ ones lay in EMRA.

A 5'RACE reaction primed in the constant segment made cDNA libraries of TCR alpha and TCR beta, and these carried sample barcodes and UMIs. TCRdb independently ran MiXCR on the 5' RACE reads; one entry per CDR3 protein. This table holds roughly 150,000 distinct CDR3 sequences, approximately 13% found once. Sample: PBMCs or a T cell subset sorted from them (not recorded which). J is TRBJ2-3 and V is TRBV24-1; D is unclear. This TCR came from a man between 18 and 29 years old who had mild COVID-19 (a few samples of this study predate the infection). Cell type and time point are not known. The CDR3 is CATSGSQADTQYF. CDR3 DNA: TGTGCCACCAGTGGCAGCCAAGCAGATACGCAGTATTTT.